This T cell receptor (beta chain) originates from a study of shared clonotypes between healthy human individuals. Deep-level running was used for the assay. Produced via immunoSEQ multiplex PCR; TCRdb's table is partial and in-frame only. The sample lists 800,000 to 950,000 clones, approximately 96% occurring once. Notes on this clone: Its antigen is as yet unknown.

The naive CD8 fraction comprised CD45RO-negative cells positively selected for CCR7 and excluded terminally differentiated effector memory CD45RA+ cells. Study-level results: The rarefaction results pointed to incomplete sorted-subset sequencing despite large depth. Clonotypes not shared had lower generation probabilities than those common to all four donors.

Material: naive CD8+ T cells sorted from blood. The TCR sequence derives from a man aged 25 to 40 in good health.

The CDR3, as DNA: TGTGCCAGCAGCCAAGAGGCCCCTTTTTCAACGGACGAGCAGTACTTC. It translates to CASSQEAPFSTDEQYF. The rearrangement joins TRBV14 to TRBJ2-7; no clear D. CDR3 length equals 16 residues. The germline CDR1 and CDR2 sequences are SGHDN and FVKESK. Trimming pared 0 bases from V and 5 bases from J, leaving 17 bases between.